This T cell receptor beta chain was identified in a study of control samples from healthy donors and cancer patients. The CDR3 spans 14 residues. CDR1 is SGHRS and CDR2 is YFSETQ in the germline V gene. With 3 bases clipped from V and 2 bases from J, the junction kept 4 bases outside the gene matches. Repertoires were generated with immunoSEQ multiplex PCR, while TCRdb's copy carries only in-frame clones and drops some. Among over 50,000 clones, roughly 80% were seen once, and the ten largest hold over 9%. This clone was counted only a few times. V gene TRBV5-1 combines with J gene TRBJ2-7; 8 nucleotides align to TRBD1. The sequence derives from a man aged 65-85 years in good health. Sequences were obtained from blood. This CDR3 is CASSSDRGAYEQYF. The CDR3 DNA reads TGCGCCAGCAGCTCCGACAGGGGCGCCTACGAGCAGTACTTC.